These 27 T cell receptor beta chains share one sample of origin, sequenced in a study of blood T cell repertoires in COVID-19. Libraries were prepared by immunoSEQ multiplex PCR; TCRdb keeps only in-frame clonotypes and omits some of them. There are 150,000 to 200,000 clones in the sample; about nine tenths occur only once, and approximately 0.8% lies in the top ten. The material sequenced was PBMCs or T cells enriched from blood (not recorded which). The receptors were gathered from a woman aged 18-30 years who had recovered from COVID-19.

The rearrangement links TRBV11-1 to TRBJ2-2, with 7 bases aligning to TRBD2. V shed 7 bases, J shed 7 bases, and the junction held 15 bases outside the gene matches. The germline CDR1 and CDR2 sequences are SGHAT and FQDESV (reference sequence). The CDR3 sequence is 16 residues long. CDR3 sequence: CASKRGSSGVVGELFF. CDR3 DNA: TGTGCCAGCAAACGGGGGTCCAGCGGGGTCGTCGGGGAGCTGTTTTTT.

The CDR3 is CASSSGLAVITGELFF. In DNA form, the CDR3 reads TGTGCCAGCAGCTCGGGACTAGCGGTTATCACCGGGGAGCTGTTTTTT. The J gene is TRBJ2-2, the V gene TRBV7-6; 11 bases fit TRBD2. Germline values: CDR1 SGHVS, CDR2 FNYEAQ. J lost 4 bases, V lost 4 bases, and 5 bases had no gene match. This CDR3 spans 16 amino acids.

V is TRBV3-1 (or the pseudogene TRBV3-2) and J is TRBJ2-5; TRBD2 agrees at 8 bases. Unmatched junction bases numbered 12, after V lost 4 bases and J lost 2 bases. In germline, CDR1 is LGHDT, CDR2 YNNKEL (reference sequence). The CDR3 runs 17 residues. The DNA for the CDR3 is TGTGCCAGCAGCCTTTGGGGGGGCGGGAGGAGACAAGAGACCCAGTACTTC. Translating it yields CASSLWGGGRRQETQYF.

The rearrangement uses TRBV30 and TRBJ2-2; D may be TRBD1 (5 bases). The germline V gene has CDR1 GTSNPN and CDR2 SVGIG (reference sequence). The V end lost 0 bases, the J end lost 0 bases, and 8 bases lay between the germline ends. The CDR3 runs 15 residues. The CDR3 loop reads CAWSVGAANTGELFF. CDR3 DNA: TGTGCCTGGAGTGTAGGGGCAGCGAACACCGGGGAGCTGTTTTTT.

V and J are TRBV15 and TRBJ1-3; D gene uncertain. V lost 0 bases and J 0 bases, leaving 6 bases between the germline ends. Germline values: CDR1 LNHNV, CDR2 YYDKDF (reference sequence). CDR3 length: 15 amino acids. The CDR3 region is CATSREWSSGNTIYF. CDR3 DNA: TGTGCCACCAGCAGAGAATGGAGCTCTGGAAACACCATATATTTT.

The J gene is TRBJ2-3, the V gene TRBV28, with 7 bases matching TRBD1. The germline gives CDR1 MDHEN, CDR2 SYDVKM. The V and J ends lost 6 bases and 5 bases, in that order; junction bases with no gene match: 11. The CDR3 totals 15 residues. The CDR3 here is CASSGLTGLEDTQYF. The CDR3 DNA reads TGTGCCAGCAGCGGATTGACAGGGCTTGAAGATACGCAGTATTTT.

This clone was observed a single time. This chain links TRBV5-4 with TRBJ2-7; D uncertain. This CDR3 is 16 amino acids long. V lost 1 base and J lost 0, with 14 bases in between. Germline V gene data show CDR1 as SGHNT and CDR2 as YYREEE (reference sequence). CDR3 sequence: CASSLRGSLSSYEQYF. The CDR3 DNA reads TGTGCCAGCAGCTTGCGAGGTAGCCTCAGCTCCTACGAGCAGTACTTC.

The chain's CDR3 is CASSQDTRYTGELFF. In DNA form, the CDR3 reads TGCGCCAGCAGCCAAGATACTAGATACACCGGGGAGCTGTTTTTT. The chain combines TRBV4-3 with TRBJ2-2; a possible D gene is TRBD2 (5 bases). Trimming removed 0 bases from V and 3 bases from J, with 8 bases in between. Germline assignment: CDR1 LGHNA and CDR2 YSLEER. The CDR3 spans 15 residues.

The genes are TRBV10-3 and TRBJ2-7, with D tentatively TRBD1 (5 bases). Per germline, CDR1 ENHRY and CDR2 SYGVKD. The ends were cut back, 0 bases at V and 2 bases at J, with 8 bases in the middle. CDR3 length equals 14 residues. For the CDR3, the DNA is TGTGCCATCAGTGAGTCGACAGACACCTACGAGCAGTACTTC. This encodes CAISESTDTYEQYF.

In DNA form, the CDR3 reads TGTGCCAGCACCCCAAATTTGGGGACAGGGGGCGAAGCTTTCTTT. This translates into CASTPNLGTGGEAFF. The V gene is TRBV2, the J gene TRBJ1-1; 12 positions agree with TRBD1. The junction had 11 bases not matched to a gene; V was cut back by 7 bases and J by 8 bases. CDR1 and CDR2 from the germline V gene are SNHLY and FYNNEI. This CDR3 is built from 15 residues.

This sequence joins TRBV19 and TRBJ1-1; 7 bases agree with TRBD1. Germline CDR1 and CDR2: LNHDA and SQIVND (reference sequence). V dropped 5 bases and J dropped 1; count of bases not matched to a gene: 1. The CDR3 extends over 13 amino acids. The CDR3 DNA sequence: TGTGCCAGTAGTGCAGGGGGGAACACTGAAGCTTTCTTT. Protein sequence: CASSAGGNTEAFF.

The chain joins TRBV11-1 to TRBJ2-2; a possible D gene is TRBD1 (6 bases). V gave up 3 bases and J gave up 5 bases, with 16 bases separating them. This CDR3 region has 16 residues. In germline, CDR1 is SGHAT, CDR2 FQDESV (reference sequence). CDR3 sequence: CASSLETGGLTGELFF. CDR3 DNA sequence: TGTGCCAGCAGCTTGGAGACTGGGGGCCTTACCGGGGAGCTGTTTTTT.

The chain carries TRBV2 and TRBJ2-7; weak D call: TRBD1 (5 bases). This CDR3 is 10 amino acids long. The germline V and J ends were trimmed by 9 bases and 3 bases, with 6 bases remaining between them. Germline V lookup: CDR1 SNHLY, CDR2 FYNNEI. This chain's CDR3 is CASQGYEQYF. For the CDR3, the DNA is TGTGCCAGTCAGGGCTACGAGCAGTACTTC.

The V and J genes are TRBV4-2 and TRBJ1-3, with 8 bases matching TRBD1. This CDR3 is built from 16 residues. Germline V gene sequence: CDR1 LGHNA, CDR2 YNFKEQ. V shed 6 bases, J shed 0 bases, and the junction held 7 bases outside the gene matches. CDR3 nucleotides: TGTGCCAGCAGATTGACAGGGGCGGACTCTGGAAACACCATATATTTT. This sequence encodes CASRLTGADSGNTIYF.

The chain combines TRBV12-3 or TRBV12-4 with TRBJ1-3; D gene ambiguous. Trimming pared 7 bases from V and 1 base from J, leaving 5 bases between. This CDR3 is built from 12 residues. CDR3: CASTVSGNTIYF. In DNA form, the CDR3 reads TGTGCCAGCACGGTATCTGGAAACACCATATATTTT.

This clone is medium-sized. This chain joins TRBV27 and TRBJ1-2; 8 positions match TRBD1. The CDR3 is 15 amino acids. J gave up 6 bases and V 5 bases, and 11 bases lay outside the gene matches. The germline V gene has CDR1 MNHEY and CDR2 SMNVEV (reference sequence). The DNA of the CDR3 is TGTGCCAGCAGTCCGTGGCCCCCGGGACAGGATGGCTACACCTTC. It yields the protein CASSPWPPGQDGYTF.

This sequence joins TRBV7-9 and TRBJ1-4; 7 bases are shared with TRBD1. Germline CDR1 and CDR2: SEHNR and FQNEAQ (reference sequence). CDR3 size: 13 residues. Trimming at V came to 7 bases and at J to 6 bases, leaving 5 bases not matched to a gene. The CDR3 loop is CASTIGGHEKLFF. CDR3 DNA sequence: TGTGCCAGCACGATAGGGGGCCATGAAAAACTGTTTTTT.

The sample holds one count of this clone. The chain recombines TRBV19 with TRBJ2-2; 8 bases are a match to TRBD1. The CDR3 contains 16 residues. V gave up 4 bases and J gave up 6 bases; unmatched junction bases: 10. The germline V gene encodes CDR1 LNHDA and CDR2 SQIVND (reference sequence). The DNA of the CDR3 is TGTGCCAGTAGTAGAAGGACAGGGAGAGGCTCCGGGGAGCTGTTTTTT. This translates into CASSRRTGRGSGELFF.

For this clone: Distinct nucleotide sequences in the sample also encode this CDR3. J is TRBJ2-5 and V is TRBV7-9; TRBD2 aligns across 10 bases. Germline loops: CDR1 SEHNR, CDR2 FQNEAQ (reference sequence). The CDR3 is 14 residues long. V lost 1 base, J lost 4 bases, and 0 bases stayed unmatched. The CDR3 DNA reads as TGTGCCAGCAGCTTAGGACTAGCGGGAGAGACCCAGTACTTC. It specifies CASSLGLAGETQYF.

A single count supports this clone. The genes are TRBV4-1 and TRBJ2-5; TRBD2 aligns across 9 bases. Trimming took 4 bases from V and 4 from J; bases not matched to a gene: 10. The CDR3 loop spans 16 amino acids. CDR1 and CDR2 (germline): MGHRA, YSYEKL. In DNA, the CDR3 is TGCGCCAGCAGCCGCCGGACTAGCGAAACGAGAGAGACCCAGTACTTC. Its translation is CASSRRTSETRETQYF.

The V call is TRBV11-2, the J call TRBJ2-5; 7 nucleotides match TRBD1. Trimming cost V 5 bases and J 3 bases; bases outside gene matches: 6. CDR3 length: 14 residues. Germline V gene lookup returns CDR1 SGHAT and CDR2 FQNNGV. The CDR3 loop is CASSPTGWEETQYF. The DNA for the CDR3 is TGTGCCAGCAGCCCGACAGGGTGGGAAGAGACCCAGTACTTC.

This clone was picked up one time. V and J are TRBV7-3 and TRBJ2-1, with D perhaps matching TRBD2 (6 bases). The CDR3 runs to 13 residues. Germline lookup yields CDR1 SGHTA and CDR2 FQGTGA. V was cut by 5 bases and J by 9 bases, with 14 bases left in between. CDR3 sequence: CASSPGTPREQFF. The CDR3, as DNA: TGTGCCAGCAGCCCCGGGACTCCACGTGAGCAGTTCTTC. Together with reference TRBV7-3 and TRBJ2-1, the CDR3 gives the full variable domain: GAGVSQTPSNKVTEKGKYVELRCDPISGHTALYWYRQSLGQGPEFLIYFQGTGAADDSGLPNDRFFAVRPEGSVSTLKIQRTERGDSAVYLCASSPGTPREQFFGPGTRLTVL.

This clone was counted between two and nine times. V gene TRBV2 combines with J gene TRBJ2-2; 7 bases are a match to TRBD2. Germline CDR1 reads SNHLY; CDR2 reads FYNNEI. The V and J ends lost 4 bases and 6 bases, in that order; junction bases with no gene match: 8. CDR3 length: 15 amino acids. For the CDR3, the DNA is TGTGCCAGCAGTGTCCTTAGTCGGGGGGCCGGGGAGCTGTTTTTT. The encoded protein is CASSVLSRGAGELFF.

V is TRBV19 and J is TRBJ2-1; weak D call: TRBD2 (5 bases). The CDR3 sequence is 11 residues long. V was pared by 7 bases and J by 5 bases, with 6 bases between. The germline CDR1 and CDR2 sequences are LNHDA and SQIVND (reference sequence). As DNA, the CDR3 is TGTGCCAGTAACGGGGACAATGAGCAGTTCTTC. Protein: CASNGDNEQFF. The whole variable domain, filled in from reference TRBV19 and TRBJ2-1, reads DGGITQSPKYLFRKEGQNVTLSCEQNLNHDAMYWYRQDPGQGLRLIYYSQIVNDFQKGDIAEGYSVSREKKESFPLTVTSAQKNPTAFYLCASNGDNEQFFGPGTRLTVL.

V and J are TRBV28 and TRBJ2-1; D is perhaps TRBD2 (6 bases). V was cut by 3 bases and J by 0 bases, with 12 bases left in between. The CDR3 is made up of 16 amino acids. Germline V gene sequence: CDR1 MDHEN, CDR2 SYDVKM. This CDR3 reads CASSFWRGTSYNEQFF. Here the CDR3 DNA reads TGTGCCAGCAGTTTCTGGCGCGGGACCTCCTACAATGAGCAGTTCTTC.

CDR3 residues: CASSSPPGTGLNTQYF. The CDR3 DNA sequence: TGTGCCAGCAGCTCCCCCCCCGGGACAGGATTAAATACGCAGTATTTT. The genes are TRBV11-1 and TRBJ2-3, with 8 bases fitting TRBD1. CDR3 length: 16 residues. The germline gives CDR1 SGHAT, CDR2 FQDESV (reference sequence). V shed 4 bases, J shed 7 bases, and the junction held 13 bases outside the gene matches.

The chain employs TRBV7-2 and TRBJ2-1; D gene unclear. Germline V gives CDR1 SGHTA, CDR2 FQGNSA. V was cut by 2 bases and J by 7 bases, with 9 bases left in between. The CDR3 covers 13 residues. CDR3 coding DNA: TGTGCCAGCAGCTTATGGCAGGCGAATGAGCAGTTCTTC. This translates into CASSLWQANEQFF.